This TCR beta chain derives from a study of PD-1 blockade in classical Hodgkin lymphoma. Following autologous stem cell transplantation, relapse occurred in every patient, and exposure to brentuximab vedotin varied. Clones were sequenced by immunoSEQ multiplex PCR, and TCRdb holds only the in-frame ones, with some missing. This sample has about 86,000 clones, with about 89% found just once. This clone occurred once. Here the sequenced sample was peripheral blood mononuclear cells (PBMCs), taken at baseline. This sequence originates from a human donor with classical Hodgkin lymphoma.

The CDR3 coding sequence is TGTGCCAGCAGCTCAGTGGGACTCACAAAGTACACCGGGGAGCTGTTTTTT. Its translation: CASSSVGLTKYTGELFF. This rearrangement joins TRBV5-6 to TRBJ2-2; TRBD2 might be the D (6 bases). In germline, CDR1 is SGHDT, CDR2 YYEEEE. Trimming left V 3 bases short and J 3 bases short, with 18 bases between. The CDR3 contains 17 residues.